The 12 T cell receptor beta chains presented below share a single source sample, sequenced in a study of T cells after yellow fever vaccination. Via MiXCR, TCRdb re-called the 5' RACE reads, giving one row per CDR3 protein. The repertoire has some 120,000 distinct CDR3 sequences, around 15% of them found once; the top ten carry roughly 45%. The sequenced sample was CD8+ T cells sorted from PBMCs, obtained 5 days after the yellow fever booster vaccination. Every receptor here comes from a man aged 18 to 29 who received the YFV17D yellow fever vaccine.

This clonotype rates as medium-sized (0.01 to 0.1%). For the CDR3, the DNA is TGTGCCAGCAGTTACTACCCCGGTCGGGGCACTGAAGCTTTCTTT. As protein: CASSYYPGRGTEAFF. The chain carries TRBV6-5 and TRBJ1-1, with D unclear. The CDR3 sequence is 15 residues long. Germline V gives CDR1 MNHEY, CDR2 SVGAGI. V gave up 1 base and J gave up 4 bases, with 13 bases separating them.

The V and J genes are TRBV7-9 and TRBJ2-1; TRBD1 agrees at 9 bases. The germline V gene encodes CDR1 SEHNR and CDR2 FQNEAQ (reference sequence). This CDR3 spans 15 amino acids. The ends lost 5 bases at V and 10 bases at J; junction bases unmatched: 12. The DNA for the CDR3 is TGTGCCAGCAGCCATTGGACAGGGGCTGCCGGGGAGCAGTTCTTC. It encodes CASSHWTGAAGEQFF. Combining the CDR3 with reference TRBV7-9 and TRBJ2-1 gives the whole variable domain DTGVSQNPRHKITKRGQNVTFRCDPISEHNRLYWYRQTLGQGPEFLTYFQNEAQLEKSRLLSDRFSAERPKGSFSTLEIQRTEQGDSAMYLCASSHWTGAAGEQFFGPGTRLTVL.

In this sample, this clonotype turned up a few times. J is TRBJ1-5 and V is TRBV27; TRBD1 aligns across 8 bases. The CDR3 is 15 residues long. CDR1 and CDR2 from the germline V gene are MNHEY and SMNVEV (reference sequence). With 4 bases clipped from V and 7 bases from J, the junction kept 9 bases outside the gene matches. CDR3 loop: CASSSGQGISQPQHF. The CDR3 DNA reads TGTGCCAGCAGTTCCGGACAGGGAATCAGCCAGCCCCAGCATTTT.

This clonotype showed up many times. This chain links TRBV12-3 or TRBV12-4 with TRBJ1-5; D uncertain. V was shortened by 3 bases and J by 2 bases, with 2 bases between the two germline ends. The CDR3 runs 12 residues. The CDR3 protein is CASSLGNQPQHF. The CDR3 DNA reads TGTGCCAGCAGTTTGGGCAATCAGCCCCAGCATTTT.

With regard to this clonotype: A much larger clone lies one base from this, so it may be a read error. The chain carries TRBV29-1 and TRBJ2-2, with D perhaps being TRBD1 or TRBD2 (5 bases each). This CDR3 is built from 14 residues. Per the germline V gene, CDR1 is SQVTM and CDR2 is ANQGSEA. The CDR3 DNA is TGCAGCGTCGAGGCGGACACGAACACCGGGGAGCTGTTATTT. Its translation is CSVEADTNTGELLF.

The chain employs TRBV29-1 and TRBJ1-1; D gene unclear. The CDR3 spans 12 residues. CDR1 and CDR2 (germline): SQVTM, ANQGSEA. Trimming cost V 6 bases and J 6 bases, with 14 bases left between them. CDR3: CSVPHGPAEAFF. The CDR3 DNA sequence: TGCAGCGTGCCCCACGGACCAGCTGAAGCTTTCTTT.

This clonotype was seen only a few times. The chain joins TRBV4-1 to TRBJ2-1; 10 bases align to TRBD2. The V and J ends lost 0 bases and 4 bases, in that order; junction bases with no gene match: 6. Germline V gene data show CDR1 as MGHRA and CDR2 as YSYEKL. The CDR3 consists of 17 residues. This CDR3 is CASSQESGAGGYNEQFF. The CDR3, as DNA: TGCGCCAGCAGCCAAGAAAGCGGAGCGGGGGGGTACAATGAGCAGTTCTTC.

The chain uses TRBV10-3 and TRBJ1-2, with D uncertain. The CDR3 has 14 residues. V gave up 0 bases and J gave up 2 bases, with 7 bases separating them. CDR1 and CDR2 from the germline V gene are ENHRY and SYGVKD. The DNA of the CDR3 is TGTGCCATCAGTGAGTCAAAGACCAACTATGGCTACACCTTC. Translation gives CAISESKTNYGYTF.

The V call is TRBV5-4, the J call TRBJ2-3; D is unresolved. Germline values: CDR1 SGHNT, CDR2 YYREEE (reference sequence). V was trimmed by 0 bases and J by 10 bases, leaving 15 bases between them. This CDR3 is 14 amino acids long. CDR3 loop: CASSLAGSSIAQYF. CDR3 bases: TGTGCCAGCAGCTTGGCGGGCTCGAGTATTGCGCAGTATTTT.

This clonotype was detected a few times. J is TRBJ1-2 and V is TRBV9; TRBD1 aligns across 10 bases. Trimming cost V 4 bases and J 8 bases; bases outside gene matches: 11. The CDR3 runs 15 residues. Germline lookup yields CDR1 SGDLS and CDR2 YYNGEE. The DNA for the CDR3 is TGTGCCAGCAGCCCTGAGGGGACAGGGGCGCGGGGCTACACCTTC. This translates into CASSPEGTGARGYTF.

This chain uses TRBV15 with TRBJ2-5; TRBD2 matches 7 bases. Germline CDR1 is LNHNV and CDR2 is YYDKDF (reference sequence). The trim removed 0 bases at V and 2 bases at J, leaving 9 bases unmatched. The CDR3 is made up of 17 amino acids. CDR3 DNA: TGTGCCACCAGCAGAGATTATGGGGGGGAAACTCAAGAGACCCAGTACTTC. It translates to CATSRDYGGETQETQYF.

J is TRBJ2-2 and V is TRBV4-1; 10 nucleotides line up with TRBD2. Germline CDR1 is MGHRA and CDR2 is YSYEKL. CDR3 length equals 16 residues. V gave up 0 bases and J gave up 4 bases; unmatched junction bases: 2. CDR3 residues: CASSQDGLAVTGELFF. In nucleotides, the CDR3 is TGCGCCAGCAGCCAAGACGGACTAGCGGTCACCGGGGAGCTGTTTTTT.